The next 23 T cell receptor beta chains were all read from a single sample in a study of T cells in Graves' hyperthyroidism and ophthalmopathy. What was amplified from RNA transcripts were TCR beta CDR3 regions. Researchers ran a first-round RT-PCR on the TCR CDR3 using the HTBI primer set. TCRdb reprocessed the multiplex PCR reads via MiXCR and lists one record per CDR3 protein. The profile shows about 400,000 distinct CDR3 sequences, roughly 14% of them singletons. The sequenced material came from blood. Receptor source: a young woman with Graves' hyperthyroidism.

This clonotype was found many times. The V call is TRBV7-9, the J call TRBJ2-7, with 10 bases matching TRBD1. Germline V CDR1 and CDR2: SEHNR, FQNEAQ (reference sequence). The V segment lost 4 bases and the J segment 1 base; nucleotides outside the gene matches: 4. The CDR3 is made up of 15 amino acids. The CDR3, as DNA: TGTGCCAGCAGCTCCTTGGACAGGGGGTCCTACGAGCAGTACTTC. Amino acid sequence: CASSSLDRGSYEQYF.

J is TRBJ2-3 and V is TRBV5-1; 10 bases match TRBD2. The ends lost 6 bases at V and 4 bases at J; junction bases unmatched: 11. This CDR3 has 16 residues. CDR1 SGHRS and CDR2 YFSETQ come from the germline V gene. CDR3 region: CASTKAPSGGADTQYF. For the CDR3, the DNA is TGCGCCAGCACCAAGGCCCCTAGCGGGGGAGCAGATACGCAGTATTTT.

This clonotype came up a few times. The chain links TRBV3-1 to TRBJ2-7; D may match TRBD1 or TRBD2 (5 bases each). V was pared by 5 bases and J by 5 bases, with 10 bases between. The CDR3 loop spans 12 amino acids. CDR1 is LGHDT, CDR2 YNNKEL, per germline (reference sequence). CDR3 sequence reads: CASSKLGDEQYF. In DNA form, the CDR3 reads TGTGCCAGCAGCAAGCTGGGGGACGAGCAGTACTTC.

Ten or more counts support this clonotype. CDR3 nucleotide sequence: TGTGCCAGCAGGCTTTCGGACCACCGGACCTCTGAAGCTTTCTTT. It yields the protein CASRLSDHRTSEAFF. J is TRBJ1-1 and V is TRBV27; D is undetermined. Trimming took off 6 bases at V and 6 bases at J, with 20 bases between the two ends. The CDR3 spans 15 residues. Looked up from germline, CDR1 is MNHEY and CDR2 is SMNVEV (reference sequence).

This clonotype showed up just a few times. The rearrangement joins TRBV20-1 to TRBJ2-7; 11 bases are a match to TRBD2. J gave up 5 bases and V 6 bases, and 12 bases lay outside the gene matches. The CDR3 consists of 15 residues. Germline V CDR1 and CDR2: DFQATT, SNEGSKA (reference sequence). CDR3 in DNA: TGCAGTGCCATAGATTATACGGGACTAGCGGACGAGCAGTACTTC. The encoded protein is CSAIDYTGLADEQYF.

This clonotype was counted many times. This rearrangement joins TRBV12-3 or TRBV12-4 to TRBJ2-1; either TRBD1 or TRBD2 may supply D (5 bases each). V lost 5 bases and J lost 9, with 14 bases in between. The CDR3 loop spans 13 amino acids. The CDR3 coding sequence is TGTGCCAGCAGTAAAATTACAGGAGGTGAGCAGTTCTTC. It is translated as CASSKITGGEQFF.

Comments on this clonotype: Being one base from a much bigger clone, this may be a read error. This chain links TRBV6-1 with TRBJ2-1, with 12 bases identical to TRBD2. Germline values: CDR1 MNHNS, CDR2 SASEGT. The CDR3 consists of 19 residues. The V segment lost 3 bases and the J segment 7 bases; nucleotides outside the gene matches: 16. This CDR3 reads CASSEEVVRLAGVRNEQFF. CDR3 DNA sequence: TGTGCCAGCAGTGAGGAGGTGGTACGACTAGCGGGAGTTCGGAATGAGCAGTTCTTC.

This clonotype appeared a few times. One end of the junction does not line up with germline, which may come from a read error. The V call is TRBV12-3 or TRBV12-4, the J call TRBJ2-7; D is possibly TRBD1 (5 bases). The CDR3 covers 17 residues. CDR3 DNA sequence: TGTGCCAGCAGTTCACGACGGAGCCAGGGTCGCTCCCACGAGCAGTACTTC. Encoded protein: CASSSRRSQGRSHEQYF.

This clonotype was detected only a few times. The CDR3 coding sequence is TGTGCCACACTGAGCTGGACTCCATTGACTAGCGGGGTATACAATGAGCAGTTCTTC. Translated, it gives CATLSWTPLTSGVYNEQFF. The J gene is TRBJ2-1, the V gene TRBV24-1, with TRBD2 identical over 11 bases. V lost 10 bases to trimming and J lost 4 bases; unmatched junction nucleotides: 20. Germline assignment: CDR1 KGHDR and CDR2 SFDVKD. The CDR3 consists of 19 residues.

This clonotype was detected a few times. The chain's CDR3 is CASSLEAGRNTGELFF. The CDR3, as DNA: TGTGCCAGCAGCTTAGAGGCAGGGAGGAACACCGGGGAGCTGTTTTTT. V usage is TRBV11-3 and J usage is TRBJ2-2, with D possibly called TRBD1 or TRBD2 (5 bases each). Trimming took off 0 bases at V and 1 base at J, with 9 bases between the two ends. This CDR3 spans 16 amino acids. Germline V lookup: CDR1 SGHNT, CDR2 YENEEA.

This clonotype was found many times. The CDR3 DNA sequence: TGTGCCAGCAGTACCCAGACAGGGGTCAATCAGCCCCAGCATTTT. Its translation is CASSTQTGVNQPQHF. The chain links TRBV12-3 or TRBV12-4 to TRBJ1-5; TRBD1 aligns across 8 bases. The CDR3 has 15 residues. With V trimmed by 5 bases and J by 3 bases, 6 bases remained unmatched.

This clonotype was recorded many times. The rearrangement links TRBV5-1 to TRBJ1-2; D gene ambiguous. Germline assignment: CDR1 SGHRS and CDR2 YFSETQ. The CDR3 length is 14 residues. Trimming left V 0 bases short and J 7 bases short, with 13 bases between. For the CDR3, the DNA is TGCGCCAGCAGCTTGGGGCGACGCTTTTTTGGCTACACCTTC. This sequence encodes CASSLGRRFFGYTF.

The rearrangement uses TRBV7-9 and TRBJ1-4; 9 bases line up with TRBD1. V shed 2 bases, J shed 8 bases, and the junction held 6 bases outside the gene matches. The length of the CDR3 is 15 residues. Germline V gene sequence: CDR1 SEHNR, CDR2 FQNEAQ (reference sequence). The CDR3 is CASSLSRQGGEKLFF. CDR3 nucleotides: TGTGCCAGCAGCTTAAGCCGACAGGGGGGGGAAAAACTGTTTTTT.

The table lists this clonotype with a few counts. This chain links TRBV7-2 with TRBJ1-2; TRBD1 is a possible D gene (5 bases). This CDR3 contains 15 residues. Looked up from germline, CDR1 is SGHTA and CDR2 is FQGNSA. V dropped 5 bases and J dropped 10 bases, with 23 bases sitting between them. CDR3 nucleotide sequence: TGTGCCAGCAGCCCCGGAGACAGATCTCGAGTTGACTACACCTTC. Translated, it gives CASSPGDRSRVDYTF.

This clonotype was seen a few times. The chain has TRBV12-5 and TRBJ2-6, with a weak D call TRBD2 (5 bases). Trimming took 0 bases from V and 3 from J, leaving 15 bases between them. There are 18 residues in the CDR3. Germline V CDR1 and CDR2: LGHNT, FRNRAP. CDR3 in amino acids: CASGLVDGGRGGANVLTF. The DNA of the CDR3 is TGTGCTAGTGGTTTGGTAGACGGAGGCAGAGGTGGGGCCAACGTCCTGACTTTC.

This clonotype showed up many times. This chain uses TRBV6-5 with TRBJ2-5, with 7 bases that match TRBD1. The CDR3 consists of 15 residues. V gave up 0 bases and J gave up 1 base; unmatched junction bases: 2. Germline loops: CDR1 MNHEY, CDR2 SVGAGI. The CDR3 reads CASSYSGGGQETQYF. CDR3 sequence (DNA): TGTGCCAGCAGTTACTCAGGGGGCGGCCAAGAGACCCAGTACTTC.

This clonotype was found a few times. The genes are TRBV15 and TRBJ1-2; D not certain. The V end lost 0 bases, the J end lost 10 bases, and 12 bases lay between the germline ends. The CDR3 is 13 residues long. The germline CDR1 and CDR2 sequences are LNHNV and YYDKDF (reference sequence). The CDR3 is CATSRDDRSSYTF. The CDR3 region has the DNA TGTGCCACCAGCAGAGATGACCGGTCCTCCTACACCTTC.

In this sample, this clonotype turned up many times. The chain has TRBV7-3 and TRBJ2-3; 8 bases fit TRBD1. Unmatched junction bases numbered 4, after V lost 4 bases and J lost 1 base. The CDR3 extends over 15 amino acids. Germline V lookup: CDR1 SGHTA, CDR2 FQGTGA. The CDR3 region has the DNA TGTGCCAGCAGCTCACCGACAGGGGGCACAGATACGCAGTATTTT. It is translated as CASSSPTGGTDTQYF.

The chain employs TRBV15 and TRBJ2-7; tentatively, D is TRBD1 (5 bases). This CDR3 comprises 14 residues. Per germline, CDR1 LNHNV and CDR2 YYDKDF (reference sequence). Trimming shortened V by 3 bases and J by 3 bases, and 12 bases separated the two germline ends. DNA of the CDR3: TGTGCCACCAGCAGGAGACAGTTAGACTACGAGCAGTACTTC. Residues: CATSRRQLDYEQYF. The full variable domain, with the rest looked up from reference TRBV15 and TRBJ2-7, is DAMVIQNPRYQVTQFGKPVTLSCSQTLNHNVMYWYQQKSSQAPKLLFHYYDKDFNNEADTPDNFQSRRPNTSFCFLDIRSPGLGDTAMYLCATSRRQLDYEQYFGPGTRLTVT.

The CDR3, as DNA: TGCGCCAGCAGCCAAGATTTGGCAGACTCCTACGAGCAGTACTTC. This gives the protein CASSQDLADSYEQYF. The chain employs TRBV4-3 and TRBJ2-7; D is unclear. Trimming left V 0 bases short and J 0 bases short, with 9 bases between. The germline gives CDR1 LGHNA, CDR2 YSLEER. This CDR3 has 15 amino acids.

The table lists this clonotype with many counts. The chain combines TRBV6-2 or TRBV6-3 with TRBJ1-5, with TRBD1 matching 10 bases. Germline CDR1 and CDR2: MNHEY and SVGEGT. The CDR3 has 19 amino acids. Trimming took 4 bases from V and 0 from J; bases not matched to a gene: 12. CDR3 in amino acids: CASSFHGTGAYFSNQPQHF. The CDR3 DNA is TGTGCCAGCAGTTTCCACGGGACAGGGGCCTACTTTAGCAATCAGCCCCAGCATTTT.

This clonotype was counted between two and nine times. This rearrangement joins TRBV5-1 to TRBJ2-7, with D possibly matching TRBD1 (5 bases). The CDR3 is 15 residues long. The V end was cut by 3 bases, the J end by 5 bases, with 18 bases between. Germline CDR1 and CDR2: SGHRS and YFSETQ. The CDR3 coding sequence is TGCGCCAGCAGCTCTTTGACAGTTGGGGTACACGAGCAGTACTTC. Amino acid sequence: CASSSLTVGVHEQYF.

This clonotype came up many times. The rearrangement joins TRBV20-1 to TRBJ2-3, with 7 bases identical to TRBD2. CDR1 and CDR2 (germline): DFQATT, SNEGSKA (reference sequence). J lost 10 bases, V lost 1 base, and 14 bases had no gene match. This CDR3 region has 15 residues. In nucleotides, the CDR3 is TGCAGTGCTAGAGCGGGAGAGGCTCCCCGGGGGGCGCAGTATTTT. As protein: CSARAGEAPRGAQYF.